This TCR beta chain was sequenced for a study of cytomegalovirus exposure and HLA in healthy donors. PCR amplification relied on 60 Vbeta primers (plus 13 Jbeta primers). Generated by immunoSEQ multiplex PCR, the TCRdb table keeps only in-frame clones and is missing some. The table records fewer than 130,000 clones, roughly 85% of them present only once. For this clone: What it binds is not known.

Study-level points and caveats: Sequencing depth roughly uniform across donors was assumed in presence/absence analyses. Earlier analysis yielded a pattern in which most TCR beta V segments were productive about 90% or about 30% of the time.

The material sequenced was PBMCs. The clonotype comes from a woman aged 35 to 49 in good health and CMV-seronegative.

CDR3: CASSSADSNNEQFF. DNA of the CDR3: TGCGCCAGCAGCTCTGCTGACAGCAACAATGAGCAGTTCTTC. This chain joins TRBV5-1 and TRBJ2-1; D perhaps matches TRBD1 (5 bases). The V end was cut by 3 bases, the J end by 5 bases, with 12 bases between. Germline assignment: CDR1 SGHRS and CDR2 YFSETQ. CDR3 length: 14 amino acids.